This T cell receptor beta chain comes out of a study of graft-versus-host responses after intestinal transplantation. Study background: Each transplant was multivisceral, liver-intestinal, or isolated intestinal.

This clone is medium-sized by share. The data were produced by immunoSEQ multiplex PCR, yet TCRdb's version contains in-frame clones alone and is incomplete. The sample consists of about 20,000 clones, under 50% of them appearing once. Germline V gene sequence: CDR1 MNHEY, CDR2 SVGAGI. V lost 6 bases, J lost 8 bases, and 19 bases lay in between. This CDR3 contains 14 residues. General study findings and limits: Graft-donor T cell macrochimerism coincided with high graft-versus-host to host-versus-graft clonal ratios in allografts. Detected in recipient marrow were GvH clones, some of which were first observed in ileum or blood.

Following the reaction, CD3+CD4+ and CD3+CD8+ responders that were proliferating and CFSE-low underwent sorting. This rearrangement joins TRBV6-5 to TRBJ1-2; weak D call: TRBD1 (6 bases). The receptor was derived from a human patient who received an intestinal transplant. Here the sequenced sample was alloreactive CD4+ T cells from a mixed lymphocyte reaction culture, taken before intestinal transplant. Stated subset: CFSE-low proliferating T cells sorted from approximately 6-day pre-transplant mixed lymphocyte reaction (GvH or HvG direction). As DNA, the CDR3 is TGTGCCAGCAGACCCCCCGGGACACGGAGGGGCTACACCTTC. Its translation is CASRPPGTRRGYTF.